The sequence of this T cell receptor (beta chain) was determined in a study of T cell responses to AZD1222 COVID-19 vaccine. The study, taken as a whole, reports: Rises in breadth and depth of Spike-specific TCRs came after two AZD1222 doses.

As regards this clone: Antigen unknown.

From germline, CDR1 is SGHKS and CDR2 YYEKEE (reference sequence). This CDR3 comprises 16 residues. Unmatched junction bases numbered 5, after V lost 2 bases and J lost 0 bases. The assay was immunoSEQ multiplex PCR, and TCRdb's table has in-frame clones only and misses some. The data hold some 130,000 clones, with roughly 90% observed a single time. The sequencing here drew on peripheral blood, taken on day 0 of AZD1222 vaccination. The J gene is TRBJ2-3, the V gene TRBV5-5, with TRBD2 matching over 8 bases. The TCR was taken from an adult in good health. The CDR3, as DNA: TGTGCCAGCAGCTTCACTTCGGGGGGGAGCACAGATACGCAGTATTTT. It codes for CASSFTSGGSTDTQYF.